The 13 T cell receptor beta chains given below trace back to one sample, sequenced in a study of control samples from healthy donors and cancer patients. Here immunoSEQ multiplex PCR was the method, and the copy in TCRdb shows in-frame clones only, minus some. The table lists around 180,000 clones, around nine tenths of them singletons, with around 5% in the top ten. Sequenced input: blood. Receptors were obtained from a woman in her 30s in good health.

The V call is TRBV6-6, the J call TRBJ2-7; no reliable D call. Trimming took 6 bases from V and 2 from J, leaving 11 bases between them. Germline CDR1 MNHNY, CDR2 SVGAGI (reference sequence). The CDR3 contains 13 residues. CDR3 protein: CASSQGRAYEQYV. The CDR3 nucleotides are TGTGCCAGCAGCCAAGGACGGGCCTACGAGCAGTACGTC.

This rearrangement joins TRBV20-1 to TRBJ2-1; 10 bases fit TRBD2. The germline gives CDR1 DFQATT, CDR2 SNEGSKA (reference sequence). CDR3 length: 15 amino acids. With V trimmed by 6 bases and J by 4 bases, 9 bases remained unmatched. CDR3 in DNA: TGCAGTGCAAGTGGTTTACTAGCGGGGTACAATGAGCAGTTCTTC. Protein product: CSASGLLAGYNEQFF.

With regard to this clone: It is unclear where the CDR3 begins or ends on the DNA, so no DNA is shown, and the CDR3 is as TCRdb lists it. The V call is TRBV10-3, the J call TRBJ2-1; the listed D gene, TRBD2, was not tested against the DNA. Germline V gene sequence: CDR1 ENHRY, CDR2 SYGVKD. The CDR3 contains 18 residues when both ends are counted. CDR3 sequence: CAISDPGKESFFGNGQFF.

The CDR3 loop reads CASSPRGAGYGYTF. For the CDR3, the DNA is TGTGCCAGCAGCCCTAGGGGGGCGGGCTATGGCTACACCTTC. The V gene is TRBV3-1 (or the pseudogene TRBV3-2), the J gene TRBJ1-2, with a tentative D call TRBD1 (6 bases). With 4 bases removed from V and 4 bases from J, the gap between germline ends came to 13 bases. Per germline, CDR1 LGHDT and CDR2 YNNKEL (reference sequence). The CDR3 sequence is 14 residues long.

The chain links TRBV6-5 to TRBJ1-1; D possibly corresponds to TRBD1 (5 bases). The CDR3 loop spans 15 amino acids. From germline, CDR1 is MNHEY and CDR2 SVGAGI. Trimming removed 4 bases from V and 4 bases from J, with 16 bases in between. The DNA of the CDR3 is TGTGCCAGCAGTTCCGACTTTCCCGGGGGCACTGAAGCTTTCTTT. Protein product: CASSSDFPGGTEAFF.

This chain connects TRBV5-5 to TRBJ1-1; D possibly corresponds to TRBD1 (5 bases). V was trimmed by 4 bases and J by 5 bases, leaving 21 bases between them. This CDR3 is built from 16 residues. The V gene's germline CDR1 is SGHKS and CDR2 YYEKEE (reference sequence). The CDR3 nucleotides are TGTGCCAGCAGCATCCTAGAGTGGGGGGTGGGAACTGAAGCTTTCTTT. Protein: CASSILEWGVGTEAFF.

The sample holds one count of this clone. The chain recombines TRBV24-1 with TRBJ1-6, with D unclear. V gave up 3 bases and J gave up 15 bases, with 14 bases separating them. Germline assignment: CDR1 KGHDR and CDR2 SFDVKD. This CDR3 region has 13 residues. CDR3 DNA: TGTGCCACCAGTGATGGACCATCCGACCTCCTCCACTTT. As protein: CATSDGPSDLLHF.

CDR3 amino acids: CASSEGPYEQYF. The CDR3 nucleotides are TGTGCCAGCAGTGAAGGCCCGTACGAGCAGTACTTC. The chain links TRBV6-1 to TRBJ2-7; D is uncertain. This CDR3 is built from 12 residues. CDR1 and CDR2 (germline): MNHNS, SASEGT. V was trimmed by 1 base and J by 4 bases, leaving 5 bases between them.

This clone was counted once. CDR3 DNA sequence: TGTGCCTCCCATTCCCGGGACAGGGGGCGCGGGGAGCTGTTTTTT. It is translated as CASHSRDRGRGELFF. The chain couples TRBV19 to TRBJ2-2, with 12 bases lining up with TRBD1. Germline loops: CDR1 LNHDA, CDR2 SQIVND (reference sequence). Losses at the gene ends were 11 bases for V and 7 bases for J; bases not matched to a gene: 11. The CDR3 is 15 residues long. The complete variable domain, with remaining parts taken from reference TRBV19 and TRBJ2-2, reads DGGITQSPKYLFRKEGQNVTLSCEQNLNHDAMYWYRQDPGQGLRLIYYSQIVNDFQKGDIAEGYSVSREKKESFPLTVTSAQKNPTAFYLCASHSRDRGRGELFFGEGSRLTVL.

The V call is TRBV5-4, the J call TRBJ2-5; D unclear. The CDR3 sequence is 14 residues long. V lost 3 bases and J lost 5, with 14 bases in between. The germline gives CDR1 SGHNT, CDR2 YYREEE (reference sequence). The CDR3 DNA reads as TGTGCCAGCAGCTCTCCTCTGGGTTTGGAGACCCAGTACTTC. Its protein product is CASSSPLGLETQYF.

V usage is TRBV27 and J usage is TRBJ2-7; D not resolved. Trimming left V 0 bases short and J 0 bases short, with 6 bases between. Germline CDR1 reads MNHEY; CDR2 reads SMNVEV (reference sequence). The CDR3 loop spans 14 amino acids. The CDR3 DNA reads TGTGCCAGCAGTTTATCTTTGGGCTCCTACGAGCAGTACTTC. This codes for CASSLSLGSYEQYF.

About this clone: The limits of the CDR3 on the DNA are not certain, so only TCRdb's listed CDR3 is given. The chain is built from TRBV27 and TRBJ2-6. In germline, CDR1 is MNHEY, CDR2 SMNVEV (reference sequence). The CDR3 has 17 amino acids, counting both end residues. The CDR3: CASSLSLSGPGANVLTF.

The chain is built from TRBV10-1 and TRBJ1-1; D gene uncertain. From germline, CDR1 is WNHNN and CDR2 SYGVQD (reference sequence). Trimming pared 0 bases from V and 5 bases from J, leaving 4 bases between. This CDR3 is 12 amino acids long. CDR3 in DNA: TGCGCCAGCAGTGAGTCGAAGACTGAAGCTTTCTTT. This codes for CASSESKTEAFF.